A single sample gave rise to the 14 T cell receptor beta chains below, sequenced in a study of T cells in Graves' hyperthyroidism and ophthalmopathy. The TCR beta CDR3 regions underwent amplification using RNA transcripts as the source. TCR CDR3 regions were first amplified by RT-PCR with HTBI primers. TCRdb re-called the multiplex PCR reads through MiXCR, storing one row per CDR3 protein. The data hold about 350,000 distinct CDR3 sequences, with around 13% observed a single time. Sequenced: blood. Receptor source: a woman in her thirties with Graves' hyperthyroidism.

V usage is TRBV12-5 and J usage is TRBJ2-1, with D perhaps matching TRBD2 (6 bases). With 1 base removed from V and 8 bases from J, the gap between germline ends came to 18 bases. Germline loops: CDR1 LGHNT, CDR2 FRNRAP. The CDR3 extends over 16 amino acids. CDR3 DNA sequence: TGTGCTAGTGGTTTGGGTCCCCAACCCTTAGCGGATGAGCAGTTCTTC. Its translation: CASGLGPQPLADEQFF.

This clonotype has more than one count but fewer than ten. The chain combines TRBV30 with TRBJ2-3; 7 bases fit TRBD2. This CDR3 contains 14 residues. From germline, CDR1 is GTSNPN and CDR2 SVGIG (reference sequence). V lost 2 bases, J lost 3 bases, and 5 bases stayed unmatched. CDR3 in DNA: TGTGCCTGGAGTTTGGTTAGCGGGACAGATACGCAGTATTTT. Its translation: CAWSLVSGTDTQYF.

In the case of this clonotype: The CDR3 ends on some other residue instead of the conserved phenylalanine or tryptophan, so this is likely a read error. The chain carries TRBV7-9 and TRBJ2-3, with D uncertain. The V and J ends lost 3 bases and 2 bases respectively, with 12 bases between them. The CDR3 loop spans 15 amino acids. Per germline, CDR1 SEHNR and CDR2 FQNEAQ (reference sequence). This CDR3 reads CASSFDSLSTDTQYS. CDR3 coding DNA: TGTGCCAGCAGCTTCGACTCTCTATCCACAGATACGCAGTATTCT.

This clonotype showed up many times. CDR3 residues: CASRRSGSYNEQFF. For the CDR3, the DNA is TGTGCCAGCAGGAGGAGCGGCTCCTACAATGAGCAGTTCTTC. The chain uses TRBV7-3 and TRBJ2-1; TRBD2 is a possible D gene (5 bases). V was clipped by 6 bases and J by 0 bases, with 9 bases between them. Germline V gene data show CDR1 as SGHTA and CDR2 as FQGTGA. The CDR3 is 14 residues long.

For this clonotype: This clone may be a read error of a much larger clone one base away. The J gene is TRBJ1-1, the V gene TRBV11-2; perhaps TRBD1 as D (6 bases). Germline-derived CDR1 and CDR2 are SGHAT and FQNNGV. This CDR3 has 13 residues. V lost 5 bases and J 7 bases, leaving 14 bases between the germline ends. This CDR3 is CASSHVLQGEAFF. The DNA for the CDR3 is TGTGCCAGCAGCCACGTATTACAGGGTGAAGCTTTCTTT.

This chain uses TRBV15 with TRBJ2-2; no reliable D call. The CDR3 is made up of 15 amino acids. Germline lookup yields CDR1 LNHNV and CDR2 YYDKDF (reference sequence). The germline V and J ends were trimmed by 0 bases and 6 bases, with 11 bases remaining between them. The CDR3 bases are TGTGCCACCAGCAGAGATTCCATGGACGCCGGGGAGCTGTTTTTT. Encoded protein: CATSRDSMDAGELFF.

This clonotype occurred many times. The rearrangement uses TRBV10-1 and TRBJ2-1; 8 positions match TRBD1. Trimming at V came to 2 bases and at J to 7 bases, leaving 7 bases not matched to a gene. The CDR3 has 15 residues. CDR1 is WNHNN and CDR2 is SYGVQD in the germline V gene (reference sequence). The CDR3 protein is CASSEGGQGKNEQFF. CDR3 nucleotide sequence: TGCGCCAGCAGTGAGGGAGGACAGGGAAAGAATGAGCAGTTCTTC.

In this sample, this clonotype turned up a few times. The chain combines TRBV7-8 with TRBJ2-7, with a weak D call TRBD2 (6 bases). The CDR3 extends over 15 amino acids. The germline V and J ends were trimmed by 1 base and 3 bases, with 13 bases remaining between them. Germline CDR1 SGHVS, CDR2 FQNEAQ. The CDR3 reads CASSLVAGTGYEQYF. CDR3 nucleotides: TGTGCCAGCAGCTTAGTGGCGGGAACGGGCTACGAGCAGTACTTC.

The rearrangement uses TRBV20-1 and TRBJ1-2; 9 bases align to TRBD1. CDR1 is DFQATT and CDR2 is SNEGSKA in the germline V gene (reference sequence). Trimming at V came to 6 bases and at J to 7 bases, leaving 9 bases not matched to a gene. This CDR3 comprises 13 residues. DNA of the CDR3: TGCAGTGCGCTTGGGACAGGGATCCCTGGCTACACCTTC. Translation gives CSALGTGIPGYTF.

Notes on this clonotype: This may come from a read error, since a much larger clone is one base off. The CDR3 DNA reads as TGTGCCAGCAAGGGCAGCTCCTATGAAAAACTGTTATTT. It translates to CASKGSSYEKLLF. The genes are TRBV2 and TRBJ1-4; D is uncertain. The CDR3 covers 13 residues. Germline assignment: CDR1 SNHLY and CDR2 FYNNEI.

This clonotype was recorded at least ten times. The rearrangement links TRBV7-9 to TRBJ2-1, with 9 bases fitting TRBD2. This CDR3 region has 15 residues. Germline V gene sequence: CDR1 SEHNR, CDR2 FQNEAQ (reference sequence). Unmatched junction bases numbered 11, after V lost 8 bases and J lost 6 bases. The CDR3 DNA reads as TGTGCCAGCTACTCCCTACTAGCGGGCATCAATGAGCAGTTCTTC. Protein product: CASYSLLAGINEQFF.

This clonotype appeared many times. This chain uses TRBV29-1 with TRBJ1-1; D possibly corresponds to TRBD1 (6 bases). V was clipped by 1 base and J by 1 base, with 10 bases between them. The CDR3 sequence is 14 residues long. CDR1 is SQVTM, CDR2 ANQGSEA, per germline. The CDR3 nucleotides read TGCAGCGTTGAAGGGACAGAAACGAACACTGAAGCTTTCTTT. This gives the protein CSVEGTETNTEAFF.

The rearrangement links TRBV4-1 to TRBJ2-5, with D unclear. Germline assignment: CDR1 MGHRA and CDR2 YSYEKL. V was shortened by 1 base and J by 4 bases, with 7 bases between the two germline ends. The CDR3 spans 13 residues. CDR3 nucleotides: TGCGCCAGCAGCCAAGTCATAAGAGAGACCCAGTACTTC. Encoded protein: CASSQVIRETQYF.

As for this clonotype: A much larger clone differs from this one at a single base, so this may be a read error. The chain employs TRBV11-2 and TRBJ2-1; possible D gene TRBD1, 5 bases. V gave up 7 bases and J gave up 10 bases, with 26 bases separating them. Germline CDR1 SGHAT, CDR2 FQNNGV. This CDR3 has 16 residues. The CDR3: CASTSPRKTVIYEQFF. DNA of the CDR3: TGTGCCAGCACCTCGCCGCGTAAGACAGTAATCTACGAGCAGTTCTTC.